What follows describes a single T cell receptor beta chain. As yet, its antigen is unknown. These data are taken from a study of cytomegalovirus exposure and HLA in healthy donors. V lost 8 bases, J lost 4 bases, and 8 bases stayed unmatched. CDR1 SQVTM and CDR2 ANQGSEA come from the germline V gene. The length of the CDR3 is 13 residues. Regarding the study as a whole: Testing in vitro showed a few CMV-associated chains specific for CMV antigens. In the roughly 130 validation repertoires, a later analysis found that first-cohort TCR clusters tended to co-occur. More than 150 TCR beta chains were listed as cytomegalovirus-associated.

The validation cohort, a group of 120 subjects, included the donors and was separate from the roughly 670-subject first cohort. Repertoires were generated with immunoSEQ multiplex PCR, while TCRdb's copy carries only in-frame clones and drops some. The sample has about 58,000 clones, roughly nine tenths seen once; the top ten hold about 1%. The chain uses TRBV29-1 and TRBJ2-7; 10 nucleotides match TRBD1. Sequencing input: PBMCs. This clonotype was sampled from a man younger than 35 in good health and CMV-seronegative. The DNA for the CDR3 is TGCAGCTACGTGGGGACAGGGGTTTACGAGCAGTACTTC. Translation gives CSYVGTGVYEQYF.